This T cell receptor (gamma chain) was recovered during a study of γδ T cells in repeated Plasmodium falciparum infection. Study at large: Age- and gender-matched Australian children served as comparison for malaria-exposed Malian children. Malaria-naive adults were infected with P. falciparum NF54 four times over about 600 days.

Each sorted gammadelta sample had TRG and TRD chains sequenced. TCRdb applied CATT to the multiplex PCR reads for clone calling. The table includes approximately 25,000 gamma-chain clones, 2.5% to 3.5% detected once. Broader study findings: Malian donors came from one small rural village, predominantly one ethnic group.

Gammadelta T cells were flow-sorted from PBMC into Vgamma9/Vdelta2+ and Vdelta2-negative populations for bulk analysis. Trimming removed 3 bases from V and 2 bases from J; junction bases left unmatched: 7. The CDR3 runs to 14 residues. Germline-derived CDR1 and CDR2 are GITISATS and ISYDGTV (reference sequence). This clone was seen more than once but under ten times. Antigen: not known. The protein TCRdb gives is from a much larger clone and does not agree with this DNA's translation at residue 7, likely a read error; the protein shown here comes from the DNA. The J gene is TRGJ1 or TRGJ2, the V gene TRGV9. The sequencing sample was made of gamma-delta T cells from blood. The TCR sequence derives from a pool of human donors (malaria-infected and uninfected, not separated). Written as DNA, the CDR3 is TGTGCCTTGTGGGAGACCCCGGATTATTATAAGAAACTCTTT. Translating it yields CALWETPDYYKKLF.